A single sample gave rise to the 21 T cell receptor beta chains below, sequenced in a study of blood T cells in healthy people across ages. It was with a sample-barcoded 5' primer and a J-beta primer mix that a second PCR of roughly 6 to 12 cycles was run. TCRdb reanalysed the 5' RACE reads using MiXCR and keeps one entry per CDR3 protein. The table lists 650,000 to 800,000 distinct CDR3 sequences, 40% to 50% of them singletons. What was sequenced was blood. These receptors were taken from a man between 60 and 75 years old in good health.

This sequence joins TRBV6-2 or TRBV6-3 and TRBJ1-2; D might be TRBD1 (5 bases). Germline values: CDR1 MNHEY, CDR2 SVGEGT. The CDR3 consists of 16 residues. V was trimmed by 2 bases and J by 4 bases, leaving 17 bases between them. The DNA of the CDR3 is TGTGCCAGCAGTTACGGGCGGGGCCTGGGAGGCTATGGCTACACCTTC. Translated, it gives CASSYGRGLGGYGYTF.

This clonotype has just one count. The chain combines TRBV7-2 with TRBJ2-7, with a tentative D call TRBD2 (6 bases). The germline V gene has CDR1 SGHTA and CDR2 FQGNSA. V was shortened by 3 bases and J by 7 bases, with 16 bases between the two germline ends. The CDR3 is 14 residues long. The CDR3: CASSFTGTLNEQYF. CDR3 sequence (DNA): TGTGCCAGCAGCTTTACCGGGACTCTCAATGAGCAGTACTTC.

J is TRBJ2-2 and V is TRBV20-1; weak D call: TRBD1 (5 bases). The CDR3 runs 15 residues. The ends were cut back, 2 bases at V and 0 bases at J, with 10 bases in the middle. CDR1 is DFQATT and CDR2 is SNEGSKA in the germline V gene (reference sequence). The CDR3 DNA follows: TGCAGTGCTAGATCTAAGACAGCGAACACCGGGGAGCTGTTTTTT. It is translated as CSARSKTANTGELFF.

CDR3: CSARVPGKPDSPLHF. In DNA form, the CDR3 reads TGCAGTGCTAGAGTCCCCGGAAAACCAGATTCACCCCTCCACTTT. The gene calls are TRBV20-1 and TRBJ1-6; D remains unclear. The CDR3 extends over 15 amino acids. Germline CDR1 and CDR2: DFQATT and SNEGSKA (reference sequence). V gave up 1 base and J gave up 8 bases, with 15 bases separating them.

This clonotype was detected only a few times. This chain joins TRBV5-1 and TRBJ2-7, with D hard to call. The V end lost 0 bases, the J end lost 3 bases, and 10 bases lay between the germline ends. This CDR3 has 14 amino acids. CDR1 SGHRS and CDR2 YFSETQ come from the germline V gene. DNA for the CDR3: TGCGCCAGCAGCTTGGGACCGGGTGTCTACGAGCAGTACTTC. This sequence encodes CASSLGPGVYEQYF.

This clonotype was counted only a few times. CDR3 sequence (DNA): TGCGCCAGCAGCTCTCTGACTAGCGGGGTGGATGAGCAGTTCTTC. It specifies CASSSLTSGVDEQFF. V gene TRBV5-1 combines with J gene TRBJ2-1; TRBD2 aligns across 11 bases. The CDR3 loop spans 15 amino acids. Germline V gene data show CDR1 as SGHRS and CDR2 as YFSETQ. V gave up 3 bases and J gave up 8 bases; unmatched junction bases: 7.

This clonotype appeared once. The CDR3 is CASTAGSGGQIHQPQHF. The CDR3 DNA is TGTGCCAGCACCGCCGGCTCGGGGGGACAGATCCATCAGCCCCAGCATTTT. This chain links TRBV28 with TRBJ1-5; the match to TRBD1 covers 7 bases. V trimming: 7 bases; J trimming: 5 bases; junction bases outside the gene matches: 17. The CDR3 length is 17 residues. The germline V gene has CDR1 MDHEN and CDR2 SYDVKM.

This chain connects TRBV7-2 to TRBJ2-4; D may be TRBD1 (6 bases). The J call may be mistaken, given a closer DNA end match to TRBJ2-7. Germline CDR1 SGHTA, CDR2 FQGNSA. The CDR3 is 12 residues long. DNA for the CDR3: TGTGCCAGCAGTCGGGACAACTCCGAGCAGTACTTC. This encodes CASSRDNSEQYF.

The V and J genes are TRBV7-9 and TRBJ2-1; the D gene is possibly TRBD2 (6 bases). V shed 6 bases and J shed 0 bases, with 12 bases lying between them. Germline loops: CDR1 SEHNR, CDR2 FQNEAQ (reference sequence). This CDR3 comprises 15 residues. The chain's CDR3 is CASRSGLSSYNEQFF. The CDR3 coding sequence is TGTGCCAGCAGATCGGGACTTAGCTCCTACAATGAGCAGTTCTTC.

The chain couples TRBV12-5 to TRBJ2-5, with D possibly being TRBD1 or TRBD2 (5 bases each). Germline-derived CDR1 and CDR2 are LGHNT and FRNRAP. The CDR3 spans 14 residues. The V end lost 6 bases, the J end lost 1 base, and 12 bases lay between the germline ends. The CDR3 sequence: CASGRGTFQETQYF. As DNA, the CDR3 is TGTGCTAGTGGCCGGGGCACCTTCCAAGAGACCCAGTACTTC.

The V gene is TRBV28, the J gene TRBJ1-5; TRBD1 is a possible D gene (5 bases). Looked up from germline, CDR1 is MDHEN and CDR2 is SYDVKM. V was clipped by 3 bases and J by 5 bases, with 11 bases between them. The CDR3 runs 14 residues. CDR3 bases: TGTGCCAGCAGTTTCACGCAGGGCGATCAGCCCCAGCATTTT. It specifies CASSFTQGDQPQHF.

In the case of this clonotype: This clone may be a read error of a much larger clone one base away. The V call is TRBV9, the J call TRBJ1-4; perhaps TRBD1 as D (6 bases). Germline V gene sequence: CDR1 SGDLS, CDR2 YYNGEE. This CDR3 is 14 amino acids long. CDR3 bases: TGTACCAGCAGCGTATACAGGGACGATGAAAAACTGTTTTTT. Encoded protein: CTSSVYRDDEKLFF.

This sequence joins TRBV6-2 or TRBV6-3 and TRBJ1-5; 9 positions match TRBD1. Trimming at V came to 7 bases and at J to 6 bases, leaving 10 bases not matched to a gene. Per germline, CDR1 MNHEY and CDR2 SVGEGT. The CDR3 extends over 15 amino acids. The CDR3 here is CASKKQGAEGQPQHF. Written as DNA, the CDR3 is TGTGCCAGCAAGAAACAGGGGGCTGAGGGTCAGCCCCAGCATTTT.

This clonotype was seen at least ten times. The rearrangement uses TRBV12-3 or TRBV12-4 and TRBJ2-1; the D is unclear. V dropped 5 bases and J dropped 10 bases, with 15 bases sitting between them. The CDR3 has 13 amino acids. CDR3 DNA: TGTGCCAGCAGTATTGACACGGCCTGGGAGCAGTTCTTC. Protein sequence: CASSIDTAWEQFF.

V usage is TRBV20-1 and J usage is TRBJ2-7; TRBD2 matches at 9 bases. CDR1 DFQATT and CDR2 SNEGSKA come from the germline V gene (reference sequence). There are 15 residues in the CDR3. The V gene end was trimmed by 4 bases and the J gene end by 3 bases; junction bases not matched to a gene: 10. This CDR3 reads CSAISTSGPYYEQYF. CDR3 DNA sequence: TGCAGTGCTATCTCAACTAGCGGGCCCTACTACGAGCAGTACTTC.

V usage is TRBV6-2 or TRBV6-3 and J usage is TRBJ1-2; TRBD1 matches 7 bases. V gave up 6 bases and J gave up 6 bases; unmatched junction bases: 7. The V gene's germline CDR1 is MNHEY and CDR2 SVGEGT. The CDR3 extends over 13 amino acids. The CDR3 loop is CASSQGGLNGYTF. CDR3 nucleotide sequence: TGTGCCAGCAGCCAGGGGGGACTCAATGGCTACACCTTC.

The chain uses TRBV12-3 or TRBV12-4 and TRBJ2-1; no reliable D call. This CDR3 has 14 amino acids. The germline V and J ends were trimmed by 3 bases and 5 bases, with 11 bases remaining between them. The CDR3 spells CASSFVSLDNEQFF. CDR3 in DNA: TGTGCCAGCAGTTTTGTCAGCTTAGACAATGAGCAGTTCTTC.

V gene TRBV27 combines with J gene TRBJ1-4; D is ambiguous. This CDR3 has 12 residues. Between the trimmed V and J ends, which lost 11 bases and 6 bases, there was a span of 13 bases. CDR1 is MNHEY and CDR2 is SMNVEV in the germline V gene (reference sequence). CDR3 sequence (DNA): TGTGCCTCACGGGGAGTGGATGAAAAACTGTTTTTT. It is translated as CASRGVDEKLFF.

The CDR3 region has the DNA TGTGCCAGCAGACTACAGGGAAAAGGCCACACCTTC. Translated: CASRLQGKGHTF. J is TRBJ1-2 and V is TRBV6-2 or TRBV6-3, with D possibly being TRBD1 (6 bases). V dropped 6 bases and J dropped 12 bases, with 17 bases sitting between them. From germline, CDR1 is MNHEY and CDR2 SVGEGT. The CDR3 runs to 12 residues.

The V call is TRBV7-2, the J call TRBJ2-5; D not certain. Trimming left V 1 base short and J 0 bases short, with 6 bases between. Germline V gene lookup returns CDR1 SGHTA and CDR2 FQGNSA. The CDR3 length is 14 residues. CDR3 DNA: TGTGCCAGCAGCTTAGATTGGCACCAAGAGACCCAGTACTTC. The encoded protein is CASSLDWHQETQYF.

This clonotype has only a few counts. This chain uses TRBV27 with TRBJ2-6, with D maybe TRBD1 (6 bases). Trimming left V 10 bases short and J 0 bases short, with 13 bases between. Germline CDR1 and CDR2: MNHEY and SMNVEV (reference sequence). The CDR3 extends over 15 amino acids. The CDR3 loop reads CATGHSSSGANVLTF. For the CDR3, the DNA is TGTGCCACGGGACACTCAAGCTCTGGGGCCAACGTCCTGACTTTC.